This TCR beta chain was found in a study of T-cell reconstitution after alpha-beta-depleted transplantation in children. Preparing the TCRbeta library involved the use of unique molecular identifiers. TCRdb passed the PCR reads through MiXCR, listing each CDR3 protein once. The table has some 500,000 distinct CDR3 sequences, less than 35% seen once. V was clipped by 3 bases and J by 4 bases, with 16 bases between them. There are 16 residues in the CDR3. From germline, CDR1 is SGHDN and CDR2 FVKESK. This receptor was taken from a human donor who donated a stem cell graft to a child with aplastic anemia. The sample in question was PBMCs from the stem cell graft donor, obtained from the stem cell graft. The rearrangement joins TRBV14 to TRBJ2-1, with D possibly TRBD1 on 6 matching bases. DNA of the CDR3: TGTGCCAGCAGCCAGATCCCCCGGACAGCGTACAATGAGCAGTTCTTC. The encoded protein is CASSQIPRTAYNEQFF.